This TCR beta chain is drawn from a study of regulatory T cells in long-lasting Graves disease. On the study more broadly: Antithyroid drugs had been given to newly diagnosed Graves' patients for under 3 months.

Time point meaning: newly diagnosed GD, antithyroid drugs for less than 3 months. The TCR library used RNA extracted from PBMCs. Libraries of TCR beta came from iRepertoire HTBI primers plus Arm-PCR of CDR3 regions. TCRdb analysed the multiplex PCR reads with MiXCR anew, one entry per CDR3 protein. The sample contains almost 450,000 distinct CDR3 sequences, over 15% of which appear only once. The V end was cut by 3 bases, the J end by 4 bases, with 10 bases between. In germline, CDR1 is SGHDN, CDR2 FVKESK. This CDR3 is built from 14 residues. This clonotype has more than one count but fewer than ten. This sample also belongs to another study, concerning T cells in Graves' hyperthyroidism and ophthalmopathy.

The sequence came from a woman younger than 45 with Graves disease. This sequence joins TRBV14 and TRBJ1-3; D ambiguous. Sequencing used peripheral blood mononuclear cells (PBMCs), obtained at new diagnosis, from a patient treated with antithyroid drugs. CDR3 protein: CASSHRSKGNTIYF. CDR3 nucleotides: TGTGCCAGCAGCCATCGCTCCAAGGGAAACACCATATATTTT.